This record covers a single T cell receptor beta chain. Ranging in age from about 6 to 95, the donors were healthy Caucasian individuals from Russia. A sample-barcoded 5' primer and a J-beta primer mix were used in a second PCR of about 6 to 12 cycles. TCRdb independently ran MiXCR on the 5' RACE reads; one entry per CDR3 protein. The table has more than 650,000 distinct CDR3 sequences, about a quarter seen once; the top ten hold 2.5% to 3.5%. J was trimmed by 4 bases and V by 2 bases; bases with no gene match: 4. The CDR3 is made up of 14 amino acids. Germline values: CDR1 MNHEY, CDR2 SVGAGI. The data were taken from a study of blood T cells in healthy people across ages. This same sample was also taken into another study, of T cells of mothers and their children. As that report states: The study recruited three healthy Caucasian mothers and their six children as donors. Using approximately 1.5 ug per 15 ul, all extracted RNA underwent cDNA synthesis. In each mother, TCR beta CDR3 reads exceeded 8 million; in each child, they numbered 2.5 million to 3.5 million.

Specimen: blood. The chain couples TRBV6-5 to TRBJ2-5; 7 bases fit TRBD1. The source is a boy aged 5-17 years in good health. The CDR3 protein is CASSYRTGRETQYF. As DNA, the CDR3 is TGTGCCAGCAGTTACAGGACAGGTCGAGAGACCCAGTACTTC.